This TCR beta chain was captured by sequencing in a study of blood T cell repertoires in COVID-19. TCRdb's table, derived via immunoSEQ multiplex PCR, lists solely in-frame clones and lacks some. The repertoire holds about 670,000 clones, over 80% seen once, with approximately 0.25% in the top ten. The ends were cut back, 2 bases at V and 1 base at J, with 13 bases in the middle. From germline, CDR1 is KGHDR and CDR2 SFDVKD. CDR3 length: 16 amino acids. Points on this clone: Other nucleotide sequences from this sample produce the same CDR3.

The sample taken for sequencing was peripheral blood. This receptor was identified in a woman aged 18-29 years with acute or convalescent COVID-19. The chain carries TRBV24-1 and TRBJ1-1; D gene ambiguous. The CDR3 loop is CATSDSRPGGNTEAFF. The CDR3 region has the DNA TGTGCCACCAGTGATTCCCGTCCTGGAGGGAACACTGAAGCTTTCTTT.